Within the sample, the clone carrying this T cell receptor (beta chain) is large (0.1 to 1%). Antigen specificity is unknown. TCRdb called the reads again in MiXCR, with one record for every CDR3 protein. The sample has around 1,200 distinct CDR3 sequences, roughly 14% seen once; the top ten hold roughly a sixth. Trimming left V 4 bases short and J 5 bases short, with 15 bases between. CDR1 is LNHDA, CDR2 SQIVND, per germline (reference sequence). This CDR3 comprises 15 residues. This entry belongs to a study of liver allograft versus peripheral blood T cells. Whole-study context: Transplanted-liver and recipient peripheral blood T cell receptor repertoires were compared. General study findings and limits: Peripheral blood T cell receptor repertoires reportedly differed from those found within liver allografts.

The receptor's source is a human patient who had a liver transplant. The graft donor may have given rise to some T cells. V and J are TRBV19 and TRBJ2-1, with D maybe TRBD2 (6 bases). The CDR3 loop reads CASSTLRLVDNEQFF. CDR3 nucleotide sequence: TGTGCCAGTAGTACCCTCCGACTAGTAGACAATGAGCAGTTCTTC.